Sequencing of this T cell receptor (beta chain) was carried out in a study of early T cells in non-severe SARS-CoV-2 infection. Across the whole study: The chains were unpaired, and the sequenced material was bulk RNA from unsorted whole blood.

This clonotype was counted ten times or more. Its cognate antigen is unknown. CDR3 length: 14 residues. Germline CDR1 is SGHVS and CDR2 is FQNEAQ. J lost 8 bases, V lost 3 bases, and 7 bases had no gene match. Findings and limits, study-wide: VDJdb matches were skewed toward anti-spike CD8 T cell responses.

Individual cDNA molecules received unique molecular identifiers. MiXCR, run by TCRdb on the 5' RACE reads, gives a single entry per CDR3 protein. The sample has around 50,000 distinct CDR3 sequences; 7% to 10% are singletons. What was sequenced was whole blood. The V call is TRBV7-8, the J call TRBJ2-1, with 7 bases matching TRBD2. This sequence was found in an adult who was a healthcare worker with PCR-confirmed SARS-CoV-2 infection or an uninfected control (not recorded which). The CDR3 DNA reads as TGTGCCAGCAGCTTGCAGCGGGGTGGCGATGAGCAGTTCTTC. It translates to CASSLQRGGDEQFF.